Reported below is one T cell receptor beta chain. Germline lookup yields CDR1 SGHRS and CDR2 YFSETQ. Deletions cut 1 base from V and 0 bases from J, with 13 bases between. The CDR3 totals 16 residues. The data stem from a study of blood T cell repertoires in COVID-19. Living in 24 US areas, the participants were between roughly 18 and 90 years of age. Produced via immunoSEQ multiplex PCR; TCRdb's table is partial and in-frame only. In the table there are 250,000 to 300,000 clones, 70% to 90% of which are singletons. The receptor was derived from a woman aged 45-65 years who had recovered from COVID-19. The V call is TRBV5-1, the J call TRBJ2-5, with D possibly TRBD1 on 5 matching bases. Sample: PBMCs or T cells enriched from blood (not recorded which). The CDR3 nucleotides read TGCGCCAGCAGCTTGCAGGGAAACAATGACCAAGAGACCCAGTACTTC. Translating gives CASSLQGNNDQETQYF.